This T cell receptor beta chain was identified during a study of blood T cell repertoires in COVID-19. Background on the study: Sites across the United States, Italy and Spain contributed samples from acute and convalescent COVID-19. T cells, B-cell-depleted T cells, or PBMCs supplied cDNA or gDNA.

Original methodology: Amplified reference gene primers provided the basis for estimating nucleated cell counts. Profiled with immunoSEQ multiplex PCR; TCRdb holds only in-frame clones, not every one. From that table come the V and J calls and clone size; the DNA was used to work out D and trimming. The sample lists about 200,000 clones; approximately 84% were seen once. This clone was seen a handful of times. CDR1 is SEHNR, CDR2 FQNEAQ, per germline (reference sequence). V lost 5 bases and J 0 bases, leaving 14 bases between the germline ends. The CDR3 extends over 16 amino acids. This clonotype was obtained from a human donor with acute or convalescent COVID-19. The donor label of this sample is uncertain. The chain links TRBV7-9 to TRBJ2-1; tentative D call: TRBD1 (6 bases). Sequencing was performed on peripheral blood. For the CDR3, the DNA is TGTGCCAGCAGCCCCAGAGGACAGAGCTCCTACAATGAGCAGTTCTTC. Its translation is CASSPRGQSSYNEQFF.